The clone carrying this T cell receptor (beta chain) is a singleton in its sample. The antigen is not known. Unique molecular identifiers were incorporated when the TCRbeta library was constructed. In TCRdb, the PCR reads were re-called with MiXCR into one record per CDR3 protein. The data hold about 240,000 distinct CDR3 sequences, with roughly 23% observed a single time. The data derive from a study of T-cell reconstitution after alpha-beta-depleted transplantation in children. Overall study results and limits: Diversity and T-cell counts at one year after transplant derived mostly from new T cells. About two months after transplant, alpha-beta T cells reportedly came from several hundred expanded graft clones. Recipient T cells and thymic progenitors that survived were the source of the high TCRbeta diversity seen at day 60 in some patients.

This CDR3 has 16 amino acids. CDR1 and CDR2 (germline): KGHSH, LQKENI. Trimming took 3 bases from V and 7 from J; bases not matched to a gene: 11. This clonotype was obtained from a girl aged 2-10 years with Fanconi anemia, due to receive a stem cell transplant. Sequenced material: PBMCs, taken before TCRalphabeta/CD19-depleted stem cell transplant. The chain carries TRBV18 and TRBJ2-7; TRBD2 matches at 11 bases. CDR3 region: CASSPIEVAGGGEQYF. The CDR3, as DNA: TGTGCCAGCTCACCGATCGAAGTAGCGGGAGGGGGTGAGCAGTACTTC. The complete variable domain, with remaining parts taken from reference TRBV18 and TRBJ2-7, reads NAGVMQNPRHLVRRRGQEARLRCSPMKGHSHVYWYRQLPEEGLKFMVYLQKENIIDESGMPKERFSAEFPKEGPSILRIQQVVRGDSAAYFCASSPIEVAGGGEQYFGPGTRLTVT.